This T cell receptor beta chain appears in the sequencing data of a study of CD8+ T cells in alopecia areata. It was cDNA, reverse transcribed from extracted RNA, that served as the sequencing template. Profiling relied on immunoSEQ multiplex PCR, and the TCRdb table lists in-frame clones only, not all of them. This sample has 90,000 to 150,000 clones, with more than 30% found just once. This CDR3 has 16 residues. Germline trimming cut 8 bases from V and 5 bases from J; bases unmatched to any gene: 13. CDR1 is LNHNV, CDR2 YYDKDF, per germline (reference sequence). The clonotype comes from a human donor with alopecia areata. Sample: CD4+ T cells sorted from blood. This rearrangement joins TRBV15 to TRBJ2-1; TRBD2 agrees at 9 bases. CDR3 in amino acids: CATPDPGTSNNNEQFF. CDR3 DNA: TGTGCCACCCCCGACCCCGGGACTAGCAACAACAATGAGCAGTTCTTC.